This T cell receptor (beta chain) comes out of a study of blood T cell repertoires in COVID-19. Study context: Sample material is recorded as cDNA or gDNA derived from T cells, B-cell-depleted T cells, or PBMCs.

Original processing notes: Amplification from reference gene primers served as the basis for estimated nucleated cell counts. Generated by immunoSEQ multiplex PCR, the TCRdb table keeps only in-frame clones and is missing some. That table supplies the V and J calls and clone size; D and trimming were determined from the DNA. The sample consists of fewer than 120,000 clones, 88% of them appearing once. Trimming took 7 bases from V and 1 from J; bases not matched to a gene: 3. The germline gives CDR1 SEHNR, CDR2 FQNEAQ (reference sequence). The CDR3 sequence is 15 residues long. The sequenced sample consisted of peripheral blood. The sequence was obtained from a woman aged 45-60 years with acute or convalescent COVID-19. The V call is TRBV7-9, the J call TRBJ2-3, with 12 bases aligning to TRBD2. CDR3 sequence (DNA): TGTGCCAGCAAAAGACTAGCGGGAGGCACAGATACGCAGTATTTT. It specifies CASKRLAGGTDTQYF.